These 27 T cell receptor beta chains share one sample of origin, sequenced in a study of blood T cells in healthy people across ages. For the second PCR, which ran for roughly 7 to 11 cycles, a sample-barcoded 5' primer and a J-beta primer mix were used. TCRdb re-called the 5' RACE reads with MiXCR, one entry per CDR3 protein. The sample comprises hundreds of thousands of distinct CDR3 sequences, less than 25% of which are singletons, and roughly 10% rests with the top ten. These data also featured in a second study, about T cells of mothers and their children.

The sequenced sample was blood. The receptors originated from a boy between 5 and 17 years old in good health.

The CDR3 here is CASSLFPEETQYF. CDR3 coding DNA: TGTGCCAGCAGCTTATTTCCAGAAGAGACCCAGTACTTC. The V gene is TRBV11-2, the J gene TRBJ2-5; unclear D gene. Germline V lookup: CDR1 SGHAT, CDR2 FQNNGV. CDR3 length: 13 residues. V was clipped by 2 bases and J by 3 bases, with 7 bases between them.

This clonotype has only a few counts. This chain links TRBV29-1 with TRBJ1-2; weak D call: TRBD1 (5 bases). The CDR3 contains 13 residues. V was shortened by 4 bases and J by 0 bases, with 9 bases between the two germline ends. The germline CDR1 and CDR2 sequences are SQVTM and ANQGSEA. This chain's CDR3 is CSVVRGSNYGYTF. The DNA of the CDR3 is TGCAGCGTTGTGAGGGGTTCTAACTATGGCTACACCTTC.

The V and J genes are TRBV10-3 and TRBJ1-1; 7 bases map to TRBD1. V shed 0 bases and J 1 base; nucleotides not matched to a gene: 2. Germline V CDR1 and CDR2: ENHRY, SYGVKD. There are 15 residues in the CDR3. The DNA for the CDR3 is TGTGCCATCAGTGAGTCCAGGGGGGCGAACACTGAAGCTTTCTTT. Protein sequence: CAISESRGANTEAFF.

This clonotype showed up just a few times. CDR3 sequence reads: CATSDGTGAGDEQFF. CDR3 nucleotides: TGTGCCACCTCGGACGGGACAGGGGCAGGCGATGAGCAGTTCTTC. The V call is TRBV15, the J call TRBJ2-1, with 10 bases identical to TRBD1. The CDR3 runs 15 residues. Trimming cost V 8 bases and J 8 bases; bases outside gene matches: 12. Germline CDR1 reads LNHNV; CDR2 reads YYDKDF (reference sequence).

CDR3 protein: CASSVAGRHNEKLFF. CDR3 in DNA: TGTGCCAGCAGCGTAGCGGGCAGACATAATGAAAAACTGTTTTTT. The chain is built from TRBV9 and TRBJ1-4, with D unresolved. Germline values: CDR1 SGDLS, CDR2 YYNGEE. Deletions cut 0 bases from V and 4 bases from J, with 10 bases between. The CDR3 spans 15 residues.

This clonotype was found once. Its ends do not fully match the called genes, so a read error is possible. The V gene is TRBV7-2, the J gene TRBJ1-2; D not certain. In germline, CDR1 is SGHTA, CDR2 FQGNSA. The CDR3 length is 13 residues. The CDR3 DNA reads as TGTGCCAGCAGCGGGCAGTGGAGTCATGGCTCCACCTTC. Encoded protein: CASSGQWSHGSTF.

This clonotype was counted a few times. The V and J genes are TRBV25-1 and TRBJ1-2; no reliable D call. The CDR3 totals 15 residues. From germline, CDR1 is MGHDK and CDR2 SYGVNS. Trimming stripped 3 bases from V and 2 bases from J, with 13 bases between. This CDR3 reads CASSDLQAGNYGYTF. CDR3 DNA sequence: TGTGCCAGCAGTGACCTGCAGGCGGGGAACTATGGCTACACCTTC.

The chain employs TRBV10-3 and TRBJ1-2, with no clear D. Germline V gene lookup returns CDR1 ENHRY and CDR2 SYGVKD. V lost 0 bases to trimming and J lost 2 bases, with 7 bases between them. The CDR3 covers 14 residues. The CDR3 is CAISESGGNYGYTF. The DNA for the CDR3 is TGTGCCATCAGTGAGTCGGGCGGGAACTATGGCTACACCTTC.

The rearrangement uses TRBV24-1 and TRBJ2-2, with a tentative D call TRBD1 (5 bases). Germline CDR1 and CDR2: KGHDR and SFDVKD. V was clipped by 4 bases and J by 4 bases, with 12 bases between them. There are 15 residues in the CDR3. DNA of the CDR3: TGTGCCACCAGTGAAGACCGGACATTCACCGGGGAGCTGTTTTTT. Translated, it gives CATSEDRTFTGELFF.

This clonotype was recorded a few times. For the CDR3, the DNA is TGTGCCAGCTCCCCAGCTAACGGGGAGCCTCGAAAATCCTACGAGCAGTACTTC. It codes for CASSPANGEPRKSYEQYF. V gene TRBV18 combines with J gene TRBJ2-7; perhaps TRBD2 as D (5 bases). CDR1 KGHSH and CDR2 LQKENI come from the germline V gene. Trimming pared 6 bases from V and 1 base from J, leaving 25 bases between. This CDR3 is built from 18 residues. Full variable domain (remainder filled in from reference TRBV18 and TRBJ2-7): NAGVMQNPRHLVRRRGQEARLRCSPMKGHSHVYWYRQLPEEGLKFMVYLQKENIIDESGMPKERFSAEFPKEGPSILRIQQVVRGDSAAYFCASSPANGEPRKSYEQYFGPGTRLTVT.

This clonotype has at least ten counts. This chain connects TRBV11-2 to TRBJ2-3, with TRBD2 identical over 7 bases. Germline V lookup: CDR1 SGHAT, CDR2 FQNNGV. This CDR3 spans 15 amino acids. Trimming at V came to 2 bases and at J to 0 bases, leaving 2 bases not matched to a gene. CDR3 bases: TGTGCCAGCAGCTTACTAGCGGTTAGCACAGATACGCAGTATTTT. It specifies CASSLLAVSTDTQYF.

This clonotype was seen a handful of times. CDR3: CASSPASGGANEQFF. In nucleotides, the CDR3 is TGTGCCAGCAGTCCCGCGAGCGGGGGGGCGAATGAGCAGTTCTTC. The genes are TRBV28 and TRBJ2-1; TRBD2 matches 10 bases. The CDR3 is made up of 15 amino acids. Trimming at V came to 5 bases and at J to 7 bases, leaving 8 bases not matched to a gene. Germline CDR1 is MDHEN and CDR2 is SYDVKM. The full variable domain, rest sourced from reference TRBV28 and TRBJ2-1, is DVKVTQSSRYLVKRTGEKVFLECVQDMDHENMFWYRQDPGLGLRLIYFSYDVKMKEKGDIPEGYSVSREKKERFSLILESASTNQTSMYLCASSPASGGANEQFFGPGTRLTVL.

There are a few counts of this clonotype. The chain employs TRBV3-1 and TRBJ2-7, with 7 nucleotides matching TRBD1. Germline values: CDR1 LGHDT, CDR2 YNNKEL (reference sequence). With 4 bases clipped from V and 2 bases from J, the junction kept 8 bases outside the gene matches. This CDR3 has 15 residues. The CDR3 DNA reads TGTGCCAGCAGCCTACAGGGGTTTCTGACCTACGAGCAGTACTTC. Protein sequence: CASSLQGFLTYEQYF.

This chain links TRBV29-1 with TRBJ2-7, with D perhaps TRBD2 (6 bases). This CDR3 comprises 12 residues. Trimming pared 0 bases from V and 6 bases from J, leaving 9 bases between. Per germline, CDR1 SQVTM and CDR2 ANQGSEA. The CDR3 sequence is CSVEDGGAEQYF. CDR3 coding DNA: TGCAGCGTTGAAGATGGAGGGGCCGAGCAGTACTTC.

The chain carries TRBV20-1 and TRBJ2-1; D is ambiguous. V lost 5 bases and J 8 bases, leaving 16 bases between the germline ends. Germline V gene lookup returns CDR1 DFQATT and CDR2 SNEGSKA (reference sequence). This CDR3 has 13 residues. The CDR3 DNA is TGCAGTGCTCCGCGGCAGAGCGCTTATGAGCAGTTCTTC. Its translation is CSAPRQSAYEQFF.

This clonotype has only a few counts. The V call is TRBV7-2, the J call TRBJ2-3, with 8 positions matching TRBD2. This CDR3 spans 16 amino acids. The V gene's germline CDR1 is SGHTA and CDR2 FQGNSA. Trimming removed 5 bases from V and 3 bases from J; junction bases left unmatched: 10. CDR3 in DNA: TGTGCCAGCAGCCCGATGTATAGCGGGGCAACAGATACGCAGTATTTT. Amino acids: CASSPMYSGATDTQYF. The full variable domain, in which reference TRBV7-2 and TRBJ2-3 provide the parts outside the CDR3, is GAGVSQSPSNKVTEKGKDVELRCDPISGHTALYWYRQSLGQGLEFLIYFQGNSAPDKSGLPSDRFSAERTGGSVSTLTIQRTQQEDSAVYLCASSPMYSGATDTQYFGPGTRLTVL.

The rearrangement uses TRBV28 and TRBJ2-5; a possible D gene is TRBD2 (6 bases). There are 11 residues in the CDR3. Germline values: CDR1 MDHEN, CDR2 SYDVKM. V was trimmed by 6 bases and J by 10 bases, leaving 12 bases between them. The CDR3 region has the DNA TGTGCCAGCAGGCGATGGGGGGACCAGTACTTC. Translation: CASRRWGDQYF. Looking up the rest from reference TRBV28 and TRBJ2-5 gives the full variable domain: DVKVTQSSRYLVKRTGEKVFLECVQDMDHENMFWYRQDPGLGLRLIYFSYDVKMKEKGDIPEGYSVSREKKERFSLILESASTNQTSMYLCASRRWGDQYFGPGTRLLVL.

This chain links TRBV11-2 with TRBJ2-2, with a possible D match to TRBD2 (6 bases). The CDR3 has 14 residues. The V gene lost 5 bases and the J gene lost 4 bases, with 11 bases spanning the gap. Germline loops: CDR1 SGHAT, CDR2 FQNNGV. CDR3 nucleotides: TGTGCCAGCAGCCGGGAGACTACCACCGGGGAGCTGTTTTTT. Amino acid sequence: CASSRETTTGELFF.

The sample holds a few counts of this clonotype. One end of the junction varies from germline; a read error may be responsible. This chain links TRBV7-7 with TRBJ2-5, with 8 bases lining up with TRBD1. The CDR3 sequence is 15 residues long. Germline V gene lookup returns CDR1 SSHAT and CDR2 FNYEAQ (reference sequence). CDR3 coding DNA: TGTGCTAGCAGCTTAGGGGCAGGGGGCGGAGAGACCCAGTACTTC. Translated, it gives CASSLGAGGGETQYF.

This clonotype has only a few counts. This chain connects TRBV5-1 to TRBJ2-2, with D tentatively TRBD1 (6 bases). The V and J ends lost 2 bases and 7 bases respectively, with 15 bases between them. Per germline, CDR1 SGHRS and CDR2 YFSETQ. The CDR3 runs 15 residues. This CDR3 is CASSFQGSSGGELFF. The CDR3 DNA is TGCGCCAGCAGCTTCCAGGGGAGTTCTGGCGGGGAGCTGTTTTTT.

The V gene is TRBV19, the J gene TRBJ1-1; D ambiguous. Germline V gene sequence: CDR1 LNHDA, CDR2 SQIVND (reference sequence). The CDR3 totals 15 residues. V lost 2 bases, J lost 0 bases, and 10 bases lay in between. CDR3 residues: CASSISGSMNTEAFF. The DNA for the CDR3 is TGTGCCAGTAGTATATCTGGCAGCATGAACACTGAAGCTTTCTTT.

The sample holds a few counts of this clonotype. The chain carries TRBV4-3 and TRBJ2-1; 9 bases agree with TRBD2. J gave up 4 bases and V 2 bases, and 6 bases lay outside the gene matches. Germline CDR1 and CDR2: LGHNA and YSLEER. CDR3 length equals 16 residues. In nucleotides, the CDR3 is TGCGCCAGCAGCCAATTCCGACTAGCGGAGTACAATGAGCAGTTCTTC. It yields the protein CASSQFRLAEYNEQFF.

The rearrangement links TRBV4-3 to TRBJ2-7; TRBD2 is a possible D gene (5 bases). The V gene's germline CDR1 is LGHNA and CDR2 YSLEER. CDR3 length equals 17 residues. Trimming shortened V by 2 bases and J by 0 bases, and 17 bases separated the two germline ends. The CDR3 DNA sequence: TGCGCCAGCAGCCAAAGCTCCGACCCCCTAGCCTCCTACGAGCAGTACTTC. This codes for CASSQSSDPLASYEQYF.

The rearrangement joins TRBV28 to TRBJ2-5, with TRBD1 matching 7 bases. The CDR3 has 12 residues. Germline V gives CDR1 MDHEN, CDR2 SYDVKM. Unmatched junction bases numbered 1, after V lost 7 bases and J lost 2 bases. CDR3 DNA sequence: TGTGCCAGCACGGGACAGCAAGAGACCCAGTACTTC. It translates to CASTGQQETQYF. The variable domain in full, with the rest retrieved from reference TRBV28 and TRBJ2-5, is DVKVTQSSRYLVKRTGEKVFLECVQDMDHENMFWYRQDPGLGLRLIYFSYDVKMKEKGDIPEGYSVSREKKERFSLILESASTNQTSMYLCASTGQQETQYFGPGTRLLVL.

This chain links TRBV18 with TRBJ2-3; D remains unclear. With 2 bases removed from V and 4 bases from J, the gap between germline ends came to 7 bases. Germline V CDR1 and CDR2: KGHSH, LQKENI. The CDR3 is made up of 13 amino acids. Written as DNA, the CDR3 is TGTGCCAGCTCACCATCCCCCGCAGATACGCAGTATTTT. Translating gives CASSPSPADTQYF.

With regard to this clonotype: The germline gene is not matched at one end of the junction; a read error may be the cause. The V and J genes are TRBV18 and TRBJ1-4; no reliable D call. The CDR3 runs 13 residues. CDR1 and CDR2 (germline): KGHSH, LQKENI. CDR3 bases: TGTGCCAGCTCACCGACGCTAGATGAAAAACCGTTTTTT. Its protein product is CASSPTLDEKPFF.

This clonotype was found a few times. The chain carries TRBV9 and TRBJ2-1; D call uncertain. The CDR3 extends over 15 amino acids. Germline loops: CDR1 SGDLS, CDR2 YYNGEE. Deletions cut 2 bases from V and 4 bases from J, with 13 bases between. CDR3 sequence reads: CASSVDQASYNEQFF. The CDR3 nucleotides read TGTGCCAGCAGCGTCGACCAGGCATCGTACAATGAGCAGTTCTTC.